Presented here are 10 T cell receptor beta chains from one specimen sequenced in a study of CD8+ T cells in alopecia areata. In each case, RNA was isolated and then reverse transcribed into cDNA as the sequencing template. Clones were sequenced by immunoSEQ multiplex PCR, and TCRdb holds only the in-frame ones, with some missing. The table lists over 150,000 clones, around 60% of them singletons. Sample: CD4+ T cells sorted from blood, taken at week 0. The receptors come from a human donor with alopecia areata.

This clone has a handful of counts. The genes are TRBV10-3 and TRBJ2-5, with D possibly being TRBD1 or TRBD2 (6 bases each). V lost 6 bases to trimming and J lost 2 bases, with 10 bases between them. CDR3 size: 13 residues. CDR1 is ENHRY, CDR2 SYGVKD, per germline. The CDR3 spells CAIRGGPQETQYF. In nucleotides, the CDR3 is TGTGCCATCAGGGGGGGCCCACAAGAGACCCAGTACTTC.

This CDR3 reads CASSPRTNPDTQYF. The DNA for the CDR3 is TGTGCCAGCTCACCACGAACCAACCCAGATACGCAGTATTTT. The chain carries TRBV18 and TRBJ2-3; D is uncertain. CDR3 length: 14 amino acids. Trimming left V 1 base short and J 4 bases short, with 9 bases between. Germline loops: CDR1 KGHSH, CDR2 LQKENI. The variable domain in full, completed from reference TRBV18 and TRBJ2-3, reads NAGVMQNPRHLVRRRGQEARLRCSPMKGHSHVYWYRQLPEEGLKFMVYLQKENIIDESGMPKERFSAEFPKEGPSILRIQQVVRGDSAAYFCASSPRTNPDTQYFGPGTRLTVL.

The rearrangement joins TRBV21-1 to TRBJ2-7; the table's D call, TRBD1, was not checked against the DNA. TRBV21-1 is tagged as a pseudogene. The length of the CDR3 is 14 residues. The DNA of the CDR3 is TGTGCCAGCAGCCCCGGACAGTGTCCCTACGAGCAGTACTTC. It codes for CASSPGQCPYEQYF.

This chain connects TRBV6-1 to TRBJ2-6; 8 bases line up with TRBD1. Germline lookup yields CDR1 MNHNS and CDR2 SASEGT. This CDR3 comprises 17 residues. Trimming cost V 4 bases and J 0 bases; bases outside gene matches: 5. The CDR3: CASSGGTGSSGANVLTF. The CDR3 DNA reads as TGTGCCAGCAGTGGTGGGACAGGCAGCTCTGGGGCCAACGTCCTGACTTTC.

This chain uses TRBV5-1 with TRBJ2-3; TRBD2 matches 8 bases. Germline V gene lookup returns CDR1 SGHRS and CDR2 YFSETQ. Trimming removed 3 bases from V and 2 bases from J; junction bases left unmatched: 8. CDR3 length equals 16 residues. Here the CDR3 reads CASSSGLAVSTDTQYF. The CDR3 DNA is TGCGCCAGCAGCTCAGGACTAGCCGTATCCACAGATACGCAGTATTTT.

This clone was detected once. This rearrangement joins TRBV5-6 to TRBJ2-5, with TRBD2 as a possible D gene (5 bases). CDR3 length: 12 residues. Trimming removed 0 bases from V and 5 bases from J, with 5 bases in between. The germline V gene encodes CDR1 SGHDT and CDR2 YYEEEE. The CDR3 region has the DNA TGTGCCAGCAGCTTGGGGAGGGAGACCCAGTACTTC. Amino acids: CASSLGRETQYF.

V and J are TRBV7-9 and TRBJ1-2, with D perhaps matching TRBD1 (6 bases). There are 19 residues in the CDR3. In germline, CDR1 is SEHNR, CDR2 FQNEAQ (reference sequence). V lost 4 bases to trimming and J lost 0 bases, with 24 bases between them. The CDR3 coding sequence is TGTGCCAGCAGCTCAAACTTTCGGACAGCAAGATTAGCTAACTATGGCTACACCTTC. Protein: CASSSNFRTARLANYGYTF. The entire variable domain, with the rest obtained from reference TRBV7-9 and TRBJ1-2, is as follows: DTGVSQNPRHKITKRGQNVTFRCDPISEHNRLYWYRQTLGQGPEFLTYFQNEAQLEKSRLLSDRFSAERPKGSFSTLEIQRTEQGDSAMYLCASSSNFRTARLANYGYTFGSGTRLTVV.

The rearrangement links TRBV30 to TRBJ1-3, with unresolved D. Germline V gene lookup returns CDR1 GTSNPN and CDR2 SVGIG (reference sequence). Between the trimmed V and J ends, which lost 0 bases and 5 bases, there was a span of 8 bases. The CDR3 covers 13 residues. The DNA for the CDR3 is TGTGCCTGGAGTGTAGGAGGGAGAAACACCATATATTTT. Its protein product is CAWSVGGRNTIYF.

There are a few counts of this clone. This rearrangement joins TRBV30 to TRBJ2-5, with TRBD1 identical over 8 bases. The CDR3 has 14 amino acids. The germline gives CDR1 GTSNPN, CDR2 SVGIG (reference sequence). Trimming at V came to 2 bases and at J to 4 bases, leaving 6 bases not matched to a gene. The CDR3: CAWSTGGIRETQYF. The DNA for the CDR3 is TGTGCCTGGAGTACAGGGGGTATTAGAGAGACCCAGTACTTC.

CDR3 in amino acids: CASSKGQGGQPQHF. In DNA, the CDR3 is TGTGCCAGCTCGAAAGGGCAGGGGGGTCAGCCCCAGCATTTT. The genes are TRBV6-6 and TRBJ1-5; 7 bases match TRBD1. Trimming cost V 8 bases and J 6 bases; bases outside gene matches: 10. Per the germline V gene, CDR1 is MNHNY and CDR2 is SVGAGI (reference sequence). This CDR3 has 14 amino acids.